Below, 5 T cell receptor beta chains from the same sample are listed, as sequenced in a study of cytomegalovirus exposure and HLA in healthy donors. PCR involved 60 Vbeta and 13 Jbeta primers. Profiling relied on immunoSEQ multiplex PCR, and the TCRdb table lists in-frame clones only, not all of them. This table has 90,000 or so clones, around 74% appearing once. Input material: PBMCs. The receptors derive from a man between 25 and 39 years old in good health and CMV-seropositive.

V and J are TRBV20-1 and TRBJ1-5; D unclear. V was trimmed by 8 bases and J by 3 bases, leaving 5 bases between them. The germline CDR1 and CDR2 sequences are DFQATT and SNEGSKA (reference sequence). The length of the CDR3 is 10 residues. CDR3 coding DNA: TGCAGTCACTTCAATCAGCCCCAGCATTTT. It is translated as CSHFNQPQHF.

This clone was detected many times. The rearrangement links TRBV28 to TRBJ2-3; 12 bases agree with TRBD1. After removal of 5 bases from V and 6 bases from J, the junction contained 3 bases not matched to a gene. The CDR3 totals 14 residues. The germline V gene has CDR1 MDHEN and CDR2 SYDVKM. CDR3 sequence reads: CASSGTGGWDTQYF. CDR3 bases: TGTGCCAGCAGTGGGACAGGGGGCTGGGATACGCAGTATTTT.

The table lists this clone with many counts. CDR3 sequence (DNA): TGCGCCAGCAGCCCTCGGACTAGCGGGGATCTCACAGATACGCAGTATTTT. Residues: CASSPRTSGDLTDTQYF. This rearrangement joins TRBV4-1 to TRBJ2-3, with 12 positions matching TRBD2. CDR3 length: 17 amino acids. Germline lookup yields CDR1 MGHRA and CDR2 YSYEKL. V dropped 4 bases and J dropped 2; count of bases not matched to a gene: 7.

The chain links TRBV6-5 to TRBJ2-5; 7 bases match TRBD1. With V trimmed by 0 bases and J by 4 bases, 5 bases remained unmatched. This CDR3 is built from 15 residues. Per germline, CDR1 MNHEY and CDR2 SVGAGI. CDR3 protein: CASSYSSGGGETQYF. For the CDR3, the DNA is TGTGCCAGCAGTTACTCCTCAGGGGGTGGAGAGACCCAGTACTTC.

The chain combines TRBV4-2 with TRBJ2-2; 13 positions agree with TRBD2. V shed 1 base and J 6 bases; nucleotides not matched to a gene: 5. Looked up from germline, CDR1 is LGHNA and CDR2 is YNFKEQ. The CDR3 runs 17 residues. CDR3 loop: CASSQGGLAGLPGELFF. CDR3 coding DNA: TGTGCCAGCAGCCAAGGGGGACTAGCGGGGCTCCCCGGGGAGCTGTTTTTT.